This TCR beta chain derives from a study of T cells in Graves' hyperthyroidism and ophthalmopathy. Whole-study context: Pretreatment peripheral blood was obtained at initial diagnosis.

RNA transcripts were the template for amplifying TCR beta CDR3 regions. TCR CDR3 underwent first-round RT-PCR with the HTBI primer set. A single record per CDR3 protein comes from TCRdb applying MiXCR to the multiplex PCR reads. The table has about 760,000 distinct CDR3 sequences, around 40% seen once. The study's findings and limits: Most clonotypes that expanded in the thyroid above 0.001 also showed up in blood. In validation, the model predicted ophthalmopathy. These predictions came a median 6.5 months before onset.

CDR1 MNHEY and CDR2 SVGAGI come from the germline V gene. V lost 8 bases and J lost 6, with 13 bases in between. This CDR3 is 12 amino acids long. This clonotype was found many times. Its specificity is unknown. Hyperthyroidism of Graves' type that showed no ophthalmopathy progression within 18 months was stable. The chain joins TRBV6-5 to TRBJ1-1; maybe TRBD1 (5 bases). The specimen was blood. This receptor was obtained from a woman in her thirties or forties with Graves' hyperthyroidism. CDR3 DNA: TGTGCCAGCCGCAGGGAAGGGGCTGAAGCTTTCTTT. This encodes CASRREGAEAFF.